These 15 T cell receptor beta chains came from one sample sequenced in a study of human T cells and chemical hapten exposure. Time point: pre-sensitization, week 0. As for treatment: therapeutic diphenylcyclopropenone sensitization with weekly scalp DPC. TCRdb processed the RACE reads anew with MiXCR; each CDR3 protein has one entry. The table lists roughly 51,000 distinct CDR3 sequences, more than 8% of them singletons. The sequenced sample was whole blood, obtained in connection with sensitization to the hapten diphenylcyclopropenone (DPC). These receptors were taken from a man between 35 and 55 years old with alopecia areata. Some clones in this sample may be carry-over from other donors' samples.

This clonotype came up a few times. This chain joins TRBV6-5 and TRBJ2-7, with TRBD2 identical over 12 bases. Germline CDR1 is MNHEY and CDR2 is SVGAGI. This CDR3 contains 15 residues. With 5 bases clipped from V and 7 bases from J, the junction kept 9 bases outside the gene matches. In DNA, the CDR3 is TGTGCCAGCAGTGGCCGGACTAGCGGGAAAAGGGAGCAGTACTTC. Its protein is CASSGRTSGKREQYF.

The V and J genes are TRBV7-6 and TRBJ2-2; TRBD1 might be the D (6 bases). This CDR3 region has 16 residues. The germline V gene encodes CDR1 SGHVS and CDR2 FNYEAQ. V lost 5 bases and J lost 3, with 16 bases in between. CDR3 loop: CASSPDRPRDTGELFF. The CDR3 DNA sequence: TGTGCCAGCAGCCCTGACAGGCCGCGAGACACCGGGGAGCTGTTTTTT.

This clonotype was found a few times. The chain uses TRBV28 and TRBJ2-7; D gene ambiguous. There are 14 residues in the CDR3. The germline gives CDR1 MDHEN, CDR2 SYDVKM. V gave up 4 bases and J gave up 0 bases, with 10 bases separating them. CDR3 nucleotide sequence: TGTGCCAGCAGTTCCCACATGACCTCCTACGAGCAGTACTTC. Amino acid sequence: CASSSHMTSYEQYF. The variable domain in full, completed from reference TRBV28 and TRBJ2-7, reads DVKVTQSSRYLVKRTGEKVFLECVQDMDHENMFWYRQDPGLGLRLIYFSYDVKMKEKGDIPEGYSVSREKKERFSLILESASTNQTSMYLCASSSHMTSYEQYFGPGTRLTVT.

There are many counts of this clonotype. The chain links TRBV5-5 to TRBJ2-3; the D gene is possibly TRBD1 (6 bases). The V end was cut by 3 bases, the J end by 2 bases, with 10 bases between. CDR3 length: 14 residues. The germline V gene encodes CDR1 SGHKS and CDR2 YYEKEE (reference sequence). This CDR3 is CASSSRDTTDTQYF. CDR3 coding DNA: TGTGCCAGCAGCTCCCGGGACACCACAGATACGCAGTATTTT.

This clonotype was found many times. The V call is TRBV6-5, the J call TRBJ2-7; D unresolved. Between the trimmed V and J ends, which lost 2 bases and 1 base, there was a span of 9 bases. The CDR3 has 14 amino acids. Germline V lookup: CDR1 MNHEY, CDR2 SVGAGI. The DNA for the CDR3 is TGTGCCAGCAGTTACCTGGGCCCATCCTACGAGCAGTACTTC. Translated, it gives CASSYLGPSYEQYF.

V is TRBV7-8 and J is TRBJ1-1; tentatively, D is TRBD1 (5 bases). This CDR3 is 12 amino acids long. Germline assignment: CDR1 SGHVS and CDR2 FQNEAQ. Trimming shortened V by 3 bases and J by 4 bases, and 6 bases separated the two germline ends. Here the CDR3 reads CASSFGATEAFF. The CDR3 nucleotides are TGTGCCAGCAGCTTTGGGGCCACTGAAGCTTTCTTT.

A few counts support this clonotype. V and J are TRBV4-1 and TRBJ2-7, with 10 nucleotides matching TRBD2. With 0 bases clipped from V and 5 bases from J, the junction kept 13 bases outside the gene matches. The CDR3 sequence is 18 residues long. Looked up from germline, CDR1 is MGHRA and CDR2 is YSYEKL. The CDR3, as DNA: TGCGCCAGCAGCCAAGAGCGGTCTAGCGGGAGTCGGCGGGACGAGCAGTACTTC. This codes for CASSQERSSGSRRDEQYF.

V and J are TRBV20-1 and TRBJ2-7; D is unclear. Germline V gene lookup returns CDR1 DFQATT and CDR2 SNEGSKA (reference sequence). The CDR3 totals 13 residues. The V end was cut by 0 bases, the J end by 2 bases, with 8 bases between. The CDR3 region has the DNA TGCAGTGCTAGAGATATAGTCCCCTACGAGCAGTACTTC. This gives the protein CSARDIVPYEQYF.

The V call is TRBV6-6, the J call TRBJ2-7; D might be TRBD1 or TRBD2, each matching 6 bases. Germline CDR1 MNHNY, CDR2 SVGAGI (reference sequence). The germline V and J ends were trimmed by 2 bases and 4 bases, with 12 bases remaining between them. The CDR3 contains 14 residues. Here the CDR3 DNA reads TGTGCCAGCAGTTACGCTCAGGGGACTTACGAGCAGTACTTC. Its protein product is CASSYAQGTYEQYF.

This clonotype was counted a few times. The CDR3 sequence is CASSAGHSGNTIYF. Written as DNA, the CDR3 is TGTGCCAGCAGTGCGGGACATAGTGGAAACACCATATATTTT. V usage is TRBV27 and J usage is TRBJ1-3; D may be TRBD1 (6 bases). Germline V gene lookup returns CDR1 MNHEY and CDR2 SMNVEV (reference sequence). V was cut by 5 bases and J by 3 bases, with 11 bases left in between. CDR3 length equals 14 residues.

The rearrangement joins TRBV20-1 to TRBJ2-1; tentative D call: TRBD1 (6 bases). The V end was cut by 0 bases, the J end by 5 bases, with 11 bases between. The CDR3 covers 14 residues. Germline V gives CDR1 DFQATT, CDR2 SNEGSKA (reference sequence). The chain's CDR3 is CSARDGGRNNEQFF. In DNA, the CDR3 is TGCAGTGCTAGAGATGGGGGCAGAAACAATGAGCAGTTCTTC.

This clonotype was detected ten times or more. This chain links TRBV27 with TRBJ2-2; weak D call: TRBD1 (6 bases). The length of the CDR3 is 15 residues. V shed 6 bases and J shed 6 bases, with 17 bases lying between them. The germline V gene encodes CDR1 MNHEY and CDR2 SMNVEV (reference sequence). CDR3 sequence (DNA): TGTGCCAGCAGCCCCGGGGCAGGGGAACCCGGGGAGCTGTTTTTT. It is translated as CASSPGAGEPGELFF.

This clonotype has more than one count but fewer than ten. The genes are TRBV28 and TRBJ1-2; D remains unclear. Germline lookup yields CDR1 MDHEN and CDR2 SYDVKM. Trimming removed 5 bases from V and 3 bases from J, with 4 bases in between. There are 11 residues in the CDR3. CDR3 nucleotide sequence: TGTGCCAGCAGTATCTACTATGGCTACACCTTC. Translation gives CASSIYYGYTF.

This clonotype is a singleton in its sample. The rearrangement joins TRBV11-2 to TRBJ2-7; 9 bases are a match to TRBD2. The trim removed 8 bases at V and 6 bases at J, leaving 11 bases unmatched. CDR1 and CDR2 (germline): SGHAT, FQNNGV. The CDR3 is made up of 14 amino acids. The CDR3, as DNA: TGTGCCAGCGGCGAAAGCGGGAGGATTATCGAGCAGTACTTC. Its translation: CASGESGRIIEQYF.

The CDR3 DNA follows: TGTGCCAGCAGGGGGGCTCTAGCGCAAACAGATACGCAGTATTTT. The encoded protein is CASRGALAQTDTQYF. This sequence joins TRBV2 and TRBJ2-3; perhaps D is TRBD1 or TRBD2 (6 bases each). CDR3 length: 15 amino acids. V shed 6 bases and J shed 3 bases, with 16 bases lying between them. Per the germline V gene, CDR1 is SNHLY and CDR2 is FYNNEI.